The 7 T cell receptor beta chains in this list originate from one sample, sequenced in a study of identical twins. MiXCR was run by TCRdb on the 5' RACE reads, yielding one entry per CDR3 protein. The table includes 750,000 to 950,000 distinct CDR3 sequences, around an eighth detected once. The data were also submitted as part of a second study, on yellow fever vaccine responses in identical twins.

Sequences were obtained from PBMCs. The receptors were sampled from a woman aged 18-29 years in good health.

CDR3 sequence: CASSPDRVGADTQYF. DNA of the CDR3: TGTGCCAGCAGCCCCGACAGGGTGGGCGCAGATACGCAGTATTTT. The chain combines TRBV7-9 with TRBJ2-3, with 7 positions matching TRBD1. Trimming took 5 bases from V and 4 from J; bases not matched to a gene: 9. Germline V lookup: CDR1 SEHNR, CDR2 FQNEAQ (reference sequence). This CDR3 has 15 amino acids.

There are many counts of this clonotype. The chain uses TRBV15 and TRBJ2-7; D may match TRBD1 or TRBD2 (5 bases each). V was trimmed by 0 bases and J by 2 bases, leaving 14 bases between them. There are 16 residues in the CDR3. Germline CDR1 LNHNV, CDR2 YYDKDF (reference sequence). CDR3 region: CATSRDRGSVTYEQYF. Written as DNA, the CDR3 is TGTGCCACCAGCAGAGATAGGGGTAGCGTCACCTACGAGCAGTACTTC.

V is TRBV3-1 and J is TRBJ1-5; D call uncertain. CDR1 is LGHDT and CDR2 is YNNKEL in the germline V gene (reference sequence). This CDR3 contains 15 residues. V was clipped by 0 bases and J by 3 bases, with 9 bases between them. CDR3: CASSQDPGVNQPQHF. The DNA for the CDR3 is TGTGCCAGCAGCCAAGACCCGGGAGTCAATCAGCCCCAGCATTTT.

As to this clonotype: A single base separates this from a much larger clone, so it may be a read error. The chain links TRBV12-3 or TRBV12-4 to TRBJ2-4; TRBD1 aligns across 8 bases. The CDR3 runs to 14 residues. The junction had 7 bases not matched to a gene; V was cut back by 3 bases and J by 9 bases. Here the CDR3 reads CASSLHGTGGIQYF. CDR3 in DNA: TGTGCCAGCAGTTTGCACGGGACAGGCGGCATTCAGTACTTC.

This clonotype was observed a few times. V and J are TRBV19 and TRBJ1-5; 7 nucleotides line up with TRBD1. Germline V gene sequence: CDR1 LNHDA, CDR2 SQIVND (reference sequence). The junction had 3 bases not matched to a gene; V was cut back by 4 bases and J by 3 bases. The length of the CDR3 is 14 residues. DNA of the CDR3: TGTGCCAGTAGTAGACAGGGTGACAATCAGCCCCAGCATTTT. The encoded protein is CASSRQGDNQPQHF.

The rearrangement links TRBV11-3 to TRBJ2-1; 7 nucleotides agree with TRBD1. This CDR3 is 13 amino acids long. CDR1 is SGHNT, CDR2 YENEEA, per germline. After removal of 5 bases from V and 6 bases from J, the junction contained 4 bases not matched to a gene. Here the CDR3 reads CASSRDSLNEQFF. Here the CDR3 DNA reads TGTGCCAGCAGCCGGGACAGCCTCAATGAGCAGTTCTTC.

This sequence joins TRBV20-1 and TRBJ2-7, with TRBD2 matching over 10 bases. The germline V gene encodes CDR1 DFQATT and CDR2 SNEGSKA (reference sequence). The CDR3 spans 15 residues. Trimming at V came to 3 bases and at J to 1 base, leaving 6 bases not matched to a gene. DNA for the CDR3: TGCAGTGCTAGCGCCGGGACTAGCGTGTCCTACGAGCAGTACTTC. It specifies CSASAGTSVSYEQYF.